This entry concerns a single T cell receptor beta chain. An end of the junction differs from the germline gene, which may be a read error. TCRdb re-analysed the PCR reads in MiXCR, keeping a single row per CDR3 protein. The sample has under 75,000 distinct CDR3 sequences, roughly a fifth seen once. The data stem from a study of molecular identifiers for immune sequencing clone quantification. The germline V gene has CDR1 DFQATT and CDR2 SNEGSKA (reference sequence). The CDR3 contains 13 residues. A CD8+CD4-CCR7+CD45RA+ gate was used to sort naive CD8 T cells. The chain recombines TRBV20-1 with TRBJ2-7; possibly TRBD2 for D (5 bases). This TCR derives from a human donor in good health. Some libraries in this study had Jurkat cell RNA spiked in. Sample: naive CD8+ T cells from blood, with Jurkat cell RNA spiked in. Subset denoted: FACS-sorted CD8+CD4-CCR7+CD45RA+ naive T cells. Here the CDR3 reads CSARVAAGYGQYF. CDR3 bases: TGCAGTGCTAGAGTGGCGGCGGGCTACGGGCAGTACTTC.